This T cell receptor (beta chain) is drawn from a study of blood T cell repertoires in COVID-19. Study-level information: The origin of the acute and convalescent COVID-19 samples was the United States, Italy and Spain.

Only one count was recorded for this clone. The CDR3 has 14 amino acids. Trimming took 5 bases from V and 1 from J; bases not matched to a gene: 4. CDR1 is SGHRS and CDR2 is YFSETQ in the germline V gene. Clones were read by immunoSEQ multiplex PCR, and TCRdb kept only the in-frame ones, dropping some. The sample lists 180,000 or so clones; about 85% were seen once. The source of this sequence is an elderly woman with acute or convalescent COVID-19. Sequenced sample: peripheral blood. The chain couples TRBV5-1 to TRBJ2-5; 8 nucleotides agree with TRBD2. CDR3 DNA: TGCGCCAGCAGAGTTACTAGCGGCCAAGAGACCCAGTACTTC. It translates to CASRVTSGQETQYF.